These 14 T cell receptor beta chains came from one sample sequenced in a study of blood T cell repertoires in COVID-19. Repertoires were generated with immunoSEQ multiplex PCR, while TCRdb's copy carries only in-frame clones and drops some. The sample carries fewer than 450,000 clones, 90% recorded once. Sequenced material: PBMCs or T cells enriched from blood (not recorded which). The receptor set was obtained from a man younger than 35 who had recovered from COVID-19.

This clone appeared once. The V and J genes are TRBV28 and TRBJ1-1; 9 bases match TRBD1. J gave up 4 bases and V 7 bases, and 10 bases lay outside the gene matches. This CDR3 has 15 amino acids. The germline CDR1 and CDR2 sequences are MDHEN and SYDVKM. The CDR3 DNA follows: TGTGCCAGCACCGAACTACAGGGGGCGGGCACTGAAGCTTTCTTT. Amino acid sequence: CASTELQGAGTEAFF.

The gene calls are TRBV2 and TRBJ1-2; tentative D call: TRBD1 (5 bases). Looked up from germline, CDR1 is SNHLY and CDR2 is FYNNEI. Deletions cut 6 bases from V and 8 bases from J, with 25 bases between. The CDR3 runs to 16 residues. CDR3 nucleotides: TGTGCCAGCAGCGGTGGTAGGTGGGGCCCTTACAGGGGCTACACCTTC. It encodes CASSGGRWGPYRGYTF.

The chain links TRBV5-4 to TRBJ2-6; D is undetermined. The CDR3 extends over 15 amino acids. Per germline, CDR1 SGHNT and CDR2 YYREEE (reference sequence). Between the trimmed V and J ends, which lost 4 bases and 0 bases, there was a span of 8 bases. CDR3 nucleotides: TGTGCCAGCAGCCTAGTGAGCTCTGGGGCCAACGTCCTGACTTTC. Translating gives CASSLVSSGANVLTF.

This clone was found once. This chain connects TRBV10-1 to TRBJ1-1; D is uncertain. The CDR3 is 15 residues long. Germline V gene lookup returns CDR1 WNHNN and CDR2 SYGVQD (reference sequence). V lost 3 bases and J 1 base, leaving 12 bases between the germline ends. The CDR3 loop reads CASSDRGKANTEAFF. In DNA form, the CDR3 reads TGCGCCAGCAGTGATCGGGGTAAGGCGAACACTGAAGCTTTCTTT.

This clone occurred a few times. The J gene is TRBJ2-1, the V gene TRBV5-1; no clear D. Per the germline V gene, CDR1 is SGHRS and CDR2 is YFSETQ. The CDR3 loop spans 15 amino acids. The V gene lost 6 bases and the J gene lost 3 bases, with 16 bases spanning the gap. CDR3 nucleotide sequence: TGCGCCAGCAAACACTATAGTGCAAACTACAATGAGCAGTTCTTC. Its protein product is CASKHYSANYNEQFF.

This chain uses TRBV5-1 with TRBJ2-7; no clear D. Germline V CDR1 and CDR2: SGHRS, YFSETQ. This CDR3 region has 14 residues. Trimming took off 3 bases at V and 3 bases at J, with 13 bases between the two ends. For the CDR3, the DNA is TGCGCCAGCAGCTCACCGACAAGAAACTACGAGCAGTACTTC. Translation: CASSSPTRNYEQYF. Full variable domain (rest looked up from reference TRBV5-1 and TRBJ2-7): KAGVTQTPRYLIKTRGQQVTLSCSPISGHRSVSWYQQTPGQGLQFLFEYFSETQRNKGNFPGRFSGRQFSNSRSEMNVSTLELGDSALYLCASSSPTRNYEQYFGPGTRLTVT.

The CDR3 loop reads CASSQGIKRGSGANVLTF. Here the CDR3 DNA reads TGTGCCAGCAGCCAAGGGATCAAGCGCGGATCTGGGGCCAACGTCCTGACTTTC. The chain joins TRBV4-2 to TRBJ2-6; D uncertain. The CDR3 length is 18 residues. V was pared by 1 base and J by 1 base, with 14 bases between. Germline values: CDR1 LGHNA, CDR2 YNFKEQ.

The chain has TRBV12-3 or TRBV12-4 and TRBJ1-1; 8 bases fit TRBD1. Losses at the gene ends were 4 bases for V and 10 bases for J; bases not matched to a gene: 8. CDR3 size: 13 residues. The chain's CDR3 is CASSSQGAYGAFF. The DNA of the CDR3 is TGTGCCAGCAGTTCCCAGGGGGCATACGGAGCTTTCTTT.

The chain's CDR3 is CAWIRKDTGSGNTIYF. DNA of the CDR3: TGTGCCTGGATCAGGAAAGACACCGGTAGTGGAAACACCATATATTTT. The J gene is TRBJ1-3, the V gene TRBV30; D uncertain. The CDR3 sequence is 16 residues long. From germline, CDR1 is GTSNPN and CDR2 SVGIG (reference sequence). Between the trimmed V and J ends, which lost 4 bases and 3 bases, there was a span of 19 bases.

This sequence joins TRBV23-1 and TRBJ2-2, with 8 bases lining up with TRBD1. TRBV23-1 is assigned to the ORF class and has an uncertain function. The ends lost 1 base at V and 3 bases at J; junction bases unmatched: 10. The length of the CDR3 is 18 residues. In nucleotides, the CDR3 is TGCGCCAGCAGTCAATGGCCAGACAGGGGAAAGGACACCGGGGAGCTGTTTTTT. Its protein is CASSQWPDRGKDTGELFF.

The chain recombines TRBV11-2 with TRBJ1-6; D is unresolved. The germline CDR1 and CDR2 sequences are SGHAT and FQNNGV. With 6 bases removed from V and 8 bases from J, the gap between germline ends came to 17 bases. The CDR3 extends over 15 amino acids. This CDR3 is CASRKPGGGDSPLHF. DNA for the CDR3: TGTGCCAGCAGGAAGCCGGGTGGAGGAGATTCACCCCTCCACTTT.

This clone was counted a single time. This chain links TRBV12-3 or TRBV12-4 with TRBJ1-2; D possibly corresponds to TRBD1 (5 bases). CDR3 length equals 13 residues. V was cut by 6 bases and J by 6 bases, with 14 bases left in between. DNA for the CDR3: TGTGCCAGCAGCGAGACAGAATCGAATGGCTACACCTTC. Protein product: CASSETESNGYTF.

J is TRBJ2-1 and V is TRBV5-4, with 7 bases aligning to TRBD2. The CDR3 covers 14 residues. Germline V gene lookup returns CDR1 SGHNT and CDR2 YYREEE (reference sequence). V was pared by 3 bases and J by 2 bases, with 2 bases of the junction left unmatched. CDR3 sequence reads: CASSSSGPYNEQFF. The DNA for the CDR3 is TGTGCCAGCAGCTCTAGCGGCCCCTACAATGAGCAGTTCTTC.

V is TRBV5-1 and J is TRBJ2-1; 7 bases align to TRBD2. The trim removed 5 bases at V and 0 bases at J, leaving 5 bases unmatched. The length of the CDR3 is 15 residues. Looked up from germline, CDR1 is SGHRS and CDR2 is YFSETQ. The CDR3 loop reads CASRRAGSSYNEQFF. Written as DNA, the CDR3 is TGCGCCAGCAGAAGAGCGGGGAGCTCCTACAATGAGCAGTTCTTC.